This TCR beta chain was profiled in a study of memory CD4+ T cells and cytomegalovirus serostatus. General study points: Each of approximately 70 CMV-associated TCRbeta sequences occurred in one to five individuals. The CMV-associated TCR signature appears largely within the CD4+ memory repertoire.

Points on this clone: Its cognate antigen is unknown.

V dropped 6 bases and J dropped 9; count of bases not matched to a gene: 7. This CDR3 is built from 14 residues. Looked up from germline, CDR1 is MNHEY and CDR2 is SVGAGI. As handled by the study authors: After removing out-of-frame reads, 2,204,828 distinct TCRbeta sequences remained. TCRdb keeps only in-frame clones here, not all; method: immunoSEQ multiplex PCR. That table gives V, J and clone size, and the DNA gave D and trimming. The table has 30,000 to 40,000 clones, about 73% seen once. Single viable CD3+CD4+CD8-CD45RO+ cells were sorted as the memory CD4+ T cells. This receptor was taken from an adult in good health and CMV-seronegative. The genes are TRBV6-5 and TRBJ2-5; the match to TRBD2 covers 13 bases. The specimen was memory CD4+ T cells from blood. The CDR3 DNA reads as TGTGCCAGCAGGTCGACTAGCGGGGGGTCGCCCCAGTACTTC. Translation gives CASRSTSGGSPQYF.